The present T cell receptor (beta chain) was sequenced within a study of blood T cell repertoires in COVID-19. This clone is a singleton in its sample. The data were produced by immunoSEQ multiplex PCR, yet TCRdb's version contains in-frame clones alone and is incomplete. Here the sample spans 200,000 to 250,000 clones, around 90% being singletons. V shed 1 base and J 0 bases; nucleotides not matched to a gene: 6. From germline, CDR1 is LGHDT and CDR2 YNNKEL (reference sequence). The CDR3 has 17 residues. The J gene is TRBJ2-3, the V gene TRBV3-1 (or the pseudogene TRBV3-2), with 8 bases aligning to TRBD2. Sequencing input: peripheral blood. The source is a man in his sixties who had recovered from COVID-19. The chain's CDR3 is CASSQAWAGGSTDTQYF. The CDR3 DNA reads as TGTGCCAGCAGCCAAGCGTGGGCGGGGGGTAGCACAGATACGCAGTATTTT.